This T cell receptor beta chain was recovered during a study of cytomegalovirus exposure and HLA in healthy donors. This CDR3 comprises 14 residues. V dropped 5 bases and J dropped 5 bases, with 15 bases sitting between them. Germline CDR1 reads SGHTA; CDR2 reads FQGTGA. A multiplex PCR was run with 60 Vbeta primers and 13 Jbeta primers. The method was immunoSEQ multiplex PCR; TCRdb's version includes in-frame clones alone and lacks a portion of them. Of 160,000 or so clones in the sample, 85% were seen once. Turning to this clone: Its antigen is undetermined.

Findings and limits, study-wide: One variant, a missense change in DCLRE1C, was linked in a later analysis to TCR beta V- and J-gene trimming. A classifier reportedly called cytomegalovirus status with high sensitivity and specificity. The study had only CMV serostatus as immune exposure information.

Sequenced: PBMCs. This clonotype was obtained from a woman under 30 in good health and CMV-seronegative. The genes are TRBV7-3 and TRBJ1-2, with D possibly being TRBD1 (5 bases). The CDR3 region is CASSPTGGGYGYTF. The DNA of the CDR3 is TGTGCCAGCAGCCCCACCGGGGGGGGGTATGGCTACACCTTC. Full variable domain (remainder filled in from reference TRBV7-3 and TRBJ1-2): GAGVSQTPSNKVTEKGKYVELRCDPISGHTALYWYRQSLGQGPEFLIYFQGTGAADDSGLPNDRFFAVRPEGSVSTLKIQRTERGDSAVYLCASSPTGGGYGYTFGSGTRLTVV.